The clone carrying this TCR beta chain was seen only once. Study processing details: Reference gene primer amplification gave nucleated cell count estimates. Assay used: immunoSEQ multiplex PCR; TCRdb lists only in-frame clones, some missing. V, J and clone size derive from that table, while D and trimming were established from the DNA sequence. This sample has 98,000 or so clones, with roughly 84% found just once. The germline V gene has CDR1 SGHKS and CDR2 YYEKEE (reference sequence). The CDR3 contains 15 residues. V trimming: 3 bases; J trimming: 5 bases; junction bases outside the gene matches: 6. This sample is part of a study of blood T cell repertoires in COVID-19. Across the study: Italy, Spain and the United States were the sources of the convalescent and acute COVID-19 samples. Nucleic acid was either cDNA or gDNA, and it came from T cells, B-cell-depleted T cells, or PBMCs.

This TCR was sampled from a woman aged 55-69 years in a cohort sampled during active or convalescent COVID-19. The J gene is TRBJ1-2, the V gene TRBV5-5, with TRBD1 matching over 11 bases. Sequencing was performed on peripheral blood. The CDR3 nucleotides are TGTGCCAGCAGCTCCTCCGGGACAGGGGGGTATGGCTACACCTTC. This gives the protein CASSSSGTGGYGYTF.